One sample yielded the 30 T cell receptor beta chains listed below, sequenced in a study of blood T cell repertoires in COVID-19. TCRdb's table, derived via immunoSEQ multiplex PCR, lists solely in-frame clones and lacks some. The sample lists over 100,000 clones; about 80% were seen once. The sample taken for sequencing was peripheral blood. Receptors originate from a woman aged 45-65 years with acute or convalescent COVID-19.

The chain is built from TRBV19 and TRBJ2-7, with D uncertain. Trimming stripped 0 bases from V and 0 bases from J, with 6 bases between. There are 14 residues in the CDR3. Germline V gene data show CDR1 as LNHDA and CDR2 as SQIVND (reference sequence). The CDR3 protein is CASSIDRSSYEQYF. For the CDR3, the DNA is TGTGCCAGTAGTATAGACAGATCCTCCTACGAGCAGTACTTC. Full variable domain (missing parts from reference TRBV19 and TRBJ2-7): DGGITQSPKYLFRKEGQNVTLSCEQNLNHDAMYWYRQDPGQGLRLIYYSQIVNDFQKGDIAEGYSVSREKKESFPLTVTSAQKNPTAFYLCASSIDRSSYEQYFGPGTRLTVT.

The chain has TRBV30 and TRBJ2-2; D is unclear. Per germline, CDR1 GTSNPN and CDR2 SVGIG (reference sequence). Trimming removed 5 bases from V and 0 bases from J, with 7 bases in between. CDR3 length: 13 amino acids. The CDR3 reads CAWDGANTGELFF. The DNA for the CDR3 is TGTGCCTGGGACGGAGCGAACACCGGGGAGCTGTTTTTT.

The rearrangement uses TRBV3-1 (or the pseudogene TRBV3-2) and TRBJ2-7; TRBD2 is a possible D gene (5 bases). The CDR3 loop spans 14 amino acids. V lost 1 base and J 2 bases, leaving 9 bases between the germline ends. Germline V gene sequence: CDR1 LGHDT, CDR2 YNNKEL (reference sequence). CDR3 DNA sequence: TGTGCCAGCAGCCAAGGGACTCCTCCCTACGAGCAGTACTTC. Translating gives CASSQGTPPYEQYF.

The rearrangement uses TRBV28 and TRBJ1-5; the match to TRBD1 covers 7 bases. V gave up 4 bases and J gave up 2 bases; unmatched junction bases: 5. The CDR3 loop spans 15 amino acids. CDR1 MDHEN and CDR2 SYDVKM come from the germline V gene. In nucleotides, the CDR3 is TGTGCCAGCAGTTCAGACAGGGAGGGCAATCAGCCCCAGCATTTT. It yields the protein CASSSDREGNQPQHF. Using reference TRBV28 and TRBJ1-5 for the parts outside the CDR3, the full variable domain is DVKVTQSSRYLVKRTGEKVFLECVQDMDHENMFWYRQDPGLGLRLIYFSYDVKMKEKGDIPEGYSVSREKKERFSLILESASTNQTSMYLCASSSDREGNQPQHFGDGTRLSIL.

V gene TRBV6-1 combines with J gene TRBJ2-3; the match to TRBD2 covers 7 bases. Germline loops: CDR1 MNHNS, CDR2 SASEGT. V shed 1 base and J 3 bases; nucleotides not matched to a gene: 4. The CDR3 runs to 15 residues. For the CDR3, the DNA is TGTGCCAGCAGTGAAGGGACTAGTGTGACAGATACGCAGTATTTT. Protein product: CASSEGTSVTDTQYF.

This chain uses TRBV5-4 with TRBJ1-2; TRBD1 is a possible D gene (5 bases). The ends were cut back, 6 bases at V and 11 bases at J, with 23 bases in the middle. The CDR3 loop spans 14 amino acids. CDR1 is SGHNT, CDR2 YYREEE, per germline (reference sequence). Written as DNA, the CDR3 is TGTGCCAGCACCGGAGGGGCAGGGTTCGGGGGGTACACCTTC. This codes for CASTGGAGFGGYTF.

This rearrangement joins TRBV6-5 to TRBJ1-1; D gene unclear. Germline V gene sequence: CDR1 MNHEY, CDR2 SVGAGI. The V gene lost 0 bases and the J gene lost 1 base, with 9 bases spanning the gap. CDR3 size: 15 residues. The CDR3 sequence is CASSYSRVGNTEAFF. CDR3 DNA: TGTGCCAGCAGTTACTCGAGGGTTGGGAACACTGAAGCTTTCTTT.

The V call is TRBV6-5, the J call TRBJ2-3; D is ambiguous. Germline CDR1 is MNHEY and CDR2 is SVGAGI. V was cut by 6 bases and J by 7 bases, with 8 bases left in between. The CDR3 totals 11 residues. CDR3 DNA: TGTGCCAGCAGAAAAACTCATACGCAGTATTTT. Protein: CASRKTHTQYF.

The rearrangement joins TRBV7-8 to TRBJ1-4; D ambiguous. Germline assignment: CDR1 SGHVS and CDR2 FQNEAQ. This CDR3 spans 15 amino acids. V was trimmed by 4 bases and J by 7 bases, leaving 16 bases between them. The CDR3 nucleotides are TGTGCCAGCAGCTCAAACCGGGATTTTGGTGAAAAACTGTTTTTT. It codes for CASSSNRDFGEKLFF.

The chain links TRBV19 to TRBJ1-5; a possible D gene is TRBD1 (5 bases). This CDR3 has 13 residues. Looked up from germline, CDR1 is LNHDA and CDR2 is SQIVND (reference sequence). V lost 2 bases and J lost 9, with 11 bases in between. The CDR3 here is CASSISGYRPQHF. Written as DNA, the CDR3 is TGTGCCAGTAGTATATCAGGGTATCGGCCCCAGCATTTT.

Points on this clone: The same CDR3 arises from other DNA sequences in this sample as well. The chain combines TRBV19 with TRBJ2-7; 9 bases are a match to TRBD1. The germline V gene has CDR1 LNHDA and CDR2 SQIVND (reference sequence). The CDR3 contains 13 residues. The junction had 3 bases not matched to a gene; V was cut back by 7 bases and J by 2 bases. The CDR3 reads CASKGTGTYEQYF. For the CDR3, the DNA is TGTGCCAGTAAGGGGACAGGGACCTACGAGCAGTACTTC.

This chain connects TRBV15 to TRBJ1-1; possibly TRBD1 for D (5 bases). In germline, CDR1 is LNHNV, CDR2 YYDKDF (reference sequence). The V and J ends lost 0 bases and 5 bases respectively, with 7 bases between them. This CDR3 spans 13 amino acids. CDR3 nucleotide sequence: TGTGCCACCAGCAGAGATGGGGGGACTGAAGCTTTCTTT. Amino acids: CATSRDGGTEAFF.

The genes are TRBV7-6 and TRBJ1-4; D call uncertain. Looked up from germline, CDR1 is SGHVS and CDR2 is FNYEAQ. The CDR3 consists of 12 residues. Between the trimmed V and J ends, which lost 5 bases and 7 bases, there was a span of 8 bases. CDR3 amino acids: CASSDPGEKLFF. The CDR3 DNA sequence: TGTGCCAGCAGCGACCCAGGTGAAAAACTGTTTTTT.

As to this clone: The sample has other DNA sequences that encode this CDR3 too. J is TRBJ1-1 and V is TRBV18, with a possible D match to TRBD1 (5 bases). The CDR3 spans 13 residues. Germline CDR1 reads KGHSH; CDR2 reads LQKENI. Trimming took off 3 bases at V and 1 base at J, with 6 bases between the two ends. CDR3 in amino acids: CASSPGQNTEAFF. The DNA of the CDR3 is TGTGCCAGCTCACCGGGGCAGAACACTGAAGCTTTCTTT.

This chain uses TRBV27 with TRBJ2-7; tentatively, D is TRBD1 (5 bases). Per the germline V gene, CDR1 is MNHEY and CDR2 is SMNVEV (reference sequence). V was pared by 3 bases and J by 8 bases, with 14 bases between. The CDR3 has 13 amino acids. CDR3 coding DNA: TGTGCCAGCAGTTTCGGGTTAGGGGTAAAGCAGTACTTC. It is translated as CASSFGLGVKQYF.

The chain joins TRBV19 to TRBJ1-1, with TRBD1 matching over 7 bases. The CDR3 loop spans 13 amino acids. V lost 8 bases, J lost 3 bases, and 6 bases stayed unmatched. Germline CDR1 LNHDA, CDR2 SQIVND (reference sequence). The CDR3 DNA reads TGTGCCAGTGCAAGACAGGGTGACACTGAAGCTTTCTTT. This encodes CASARQGDTEAFF.

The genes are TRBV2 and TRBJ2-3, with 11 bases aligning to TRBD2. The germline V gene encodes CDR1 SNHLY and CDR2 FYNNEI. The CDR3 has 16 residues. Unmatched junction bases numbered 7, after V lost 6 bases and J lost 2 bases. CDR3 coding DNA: TGTGCCAGCAGCCCACGACTAGCGGGGATCACAGATACGCAGTATTTT. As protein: CASSPRLAGITDTQYF.

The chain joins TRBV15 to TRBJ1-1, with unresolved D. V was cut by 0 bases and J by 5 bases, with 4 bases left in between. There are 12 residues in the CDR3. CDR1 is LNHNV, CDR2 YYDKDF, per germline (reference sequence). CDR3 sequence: CATSRDSTEAFF. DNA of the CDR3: TGTGCCACCAGCAGAGATTCGACTGAAGCTTTCTTT.

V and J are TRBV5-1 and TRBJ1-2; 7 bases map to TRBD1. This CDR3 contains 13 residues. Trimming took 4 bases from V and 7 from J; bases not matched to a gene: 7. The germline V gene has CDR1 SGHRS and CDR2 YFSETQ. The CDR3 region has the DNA TGCGCCAGCAGCGAACAGGGGTCTGGTGGCTACACCTTC. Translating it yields CASSEQGSGGYTF.

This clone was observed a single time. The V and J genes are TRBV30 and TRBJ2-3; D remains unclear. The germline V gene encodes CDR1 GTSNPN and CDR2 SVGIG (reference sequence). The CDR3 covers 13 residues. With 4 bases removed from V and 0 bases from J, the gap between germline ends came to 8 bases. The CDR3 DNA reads TGTGCCTGGAATCGCGGTAGCACAGATACGCAGTATTTT. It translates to CAWNRGSTDTQYF.

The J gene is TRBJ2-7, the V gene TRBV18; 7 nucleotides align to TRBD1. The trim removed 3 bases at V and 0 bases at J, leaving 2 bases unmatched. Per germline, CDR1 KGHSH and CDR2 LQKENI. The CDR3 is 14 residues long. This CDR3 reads CASSPRDSSYEQYF. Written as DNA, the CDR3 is TGTGCCAGCTCACCTCGGGACAGCTCCTACGAGCAGTACTTC.

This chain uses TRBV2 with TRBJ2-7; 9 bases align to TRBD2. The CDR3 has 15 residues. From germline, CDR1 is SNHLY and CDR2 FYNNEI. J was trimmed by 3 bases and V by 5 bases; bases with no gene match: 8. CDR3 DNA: TGTGCCAGCAGTATACCGGGACTAGCCCGCTACGAGCAGTACTTC. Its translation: CASSIPGLARYEQYF.

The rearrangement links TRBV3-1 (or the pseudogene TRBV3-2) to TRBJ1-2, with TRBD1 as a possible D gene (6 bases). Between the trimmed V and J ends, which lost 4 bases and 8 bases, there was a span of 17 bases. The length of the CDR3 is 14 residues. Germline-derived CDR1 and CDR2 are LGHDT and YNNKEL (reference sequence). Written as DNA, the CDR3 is TGTGCCAGCAGCCTCGAATACAGGGCTGGGGGCTACACCTTC. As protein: CASSLEYRAGGYTF.

The CDR3 sequence is CASSQLGGADTQYF. CDR3 DNA: TGTGCCAGCAGCCAACTAGGGGGCGCAGATACGCAGTATTTT. This chain connects TRBV14 to TRBJ2-3; 7 bases line up with TRBD1. V trimming: 2 bases; J trimming: 4 bases; junction bases outside the gene matches: 3. Looked up from germline, CDR1 is SGHDN and CDR2 is FVKESK. The CDR3 contains 14 residues.

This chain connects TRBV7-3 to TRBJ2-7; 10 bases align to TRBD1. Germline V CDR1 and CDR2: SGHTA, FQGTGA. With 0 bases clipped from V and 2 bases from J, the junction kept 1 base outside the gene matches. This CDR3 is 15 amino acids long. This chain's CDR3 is CASSLTGTGAYEQYF. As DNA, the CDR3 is TGTGCCAGCAGCTTAACCGGGACAGGGGCCTACGAGCAGTACTTC. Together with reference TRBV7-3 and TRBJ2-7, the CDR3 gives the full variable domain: GAGVSQTPSNKVTEKGKYVELRCDPISGHTALYWYRQSLGQGPEFLIYFQGTGAADDSGLPNDRFFAVRPEGSVSTLKIQRTERGDSAVYLCASSLTGTGAYEQYFGPGTRLTVT.

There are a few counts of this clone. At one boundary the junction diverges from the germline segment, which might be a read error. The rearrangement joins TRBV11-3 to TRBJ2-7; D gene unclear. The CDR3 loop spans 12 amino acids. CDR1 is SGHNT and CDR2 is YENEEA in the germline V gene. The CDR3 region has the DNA TGTGCCAGCAGTTTAGGTCCCAACGAGCAGTACTTC. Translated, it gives CASSLGPNEQYF.

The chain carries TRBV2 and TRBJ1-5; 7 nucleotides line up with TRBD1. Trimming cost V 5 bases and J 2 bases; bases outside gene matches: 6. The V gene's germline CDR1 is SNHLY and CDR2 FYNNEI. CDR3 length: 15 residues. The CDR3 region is CASSKQGSRNQPQHF. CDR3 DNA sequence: TGTGCCAGCAGTAAACAGGGGAGCCGCAATCAGCCCCAGCATTTT.

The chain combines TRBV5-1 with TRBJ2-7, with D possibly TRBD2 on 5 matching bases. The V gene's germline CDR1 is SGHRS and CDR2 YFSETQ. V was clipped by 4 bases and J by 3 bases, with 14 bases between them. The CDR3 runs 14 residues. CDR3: CASSEDSPFYEQYF. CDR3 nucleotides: TGCGCCAGCAGCGAGGACTCCCCTTTCTACGAGCAGTACTTC.

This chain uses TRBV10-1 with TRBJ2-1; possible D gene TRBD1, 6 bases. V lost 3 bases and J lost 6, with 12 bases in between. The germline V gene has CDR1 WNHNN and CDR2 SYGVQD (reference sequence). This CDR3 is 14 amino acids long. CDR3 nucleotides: TGCGCCAGCAGTGAAATAGGACAGACCAATGAGCAGTTCTTC. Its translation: CASSEIGQTNEQFF.

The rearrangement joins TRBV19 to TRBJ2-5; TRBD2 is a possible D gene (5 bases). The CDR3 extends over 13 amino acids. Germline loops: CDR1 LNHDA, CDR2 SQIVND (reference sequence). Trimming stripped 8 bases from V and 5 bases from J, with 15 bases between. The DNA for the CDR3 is TGTGCCAGTGGAGGTAACGGGAAGGAGACCCAGTACTTC. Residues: CASGGNGKETQYF.